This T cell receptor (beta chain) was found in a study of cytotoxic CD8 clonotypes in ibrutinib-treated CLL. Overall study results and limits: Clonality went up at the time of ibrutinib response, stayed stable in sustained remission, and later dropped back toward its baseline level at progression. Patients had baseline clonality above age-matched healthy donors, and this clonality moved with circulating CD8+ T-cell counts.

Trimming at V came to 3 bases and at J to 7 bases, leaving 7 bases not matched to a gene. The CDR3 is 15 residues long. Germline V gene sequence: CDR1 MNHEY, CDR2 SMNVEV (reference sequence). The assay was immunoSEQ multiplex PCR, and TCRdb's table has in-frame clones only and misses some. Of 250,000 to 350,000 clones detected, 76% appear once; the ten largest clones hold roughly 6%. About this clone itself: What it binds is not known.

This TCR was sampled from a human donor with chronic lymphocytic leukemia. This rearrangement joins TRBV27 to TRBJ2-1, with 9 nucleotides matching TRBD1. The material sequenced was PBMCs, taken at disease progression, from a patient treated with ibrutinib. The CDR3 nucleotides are TGTGCCAGCAGTTTCCGACAGGGGGGAAGGAATGAGCAGTTCTTC. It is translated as CASSFRQGGRNEQFF.